This T cell receptor (beta chain) was retrieved from a study of tumour-infiltrating T cells in Burkitt lymphoma. About the research overall: The Burkitt lymphoma cohort spanned all epidemiological subtypes.

This CDR3 is 14 amino acids long. With 2 bases removed from V and 3 bases from J, the gap between germline ends came to 10 bases. The V gene's germline CDR1 is SGHRS and CDR2 YFSETQ. Libraries were prepared by immunoSEQ multiplex PCR; TCRdb keeps only in-frame clonotypes and omits some of them. The sample includes 43,000 or so clones, more than 25% of them seen just once. Sequencing input: tumor tissue. The chain recombines TRBV5-1 with TRBJ2-3, with D possibly called TRBD1 or TRBD2 (6 bases each). The origin of this receptor is a human donor with Burkitt lymphoma. CDR3 sequence reads: CASSLGGKTDTQYF. CDR3 nucleotide sequence: TGCGCCAGCAGCTTAGGGGGGAAAACAGATACGCAGTATTTT.